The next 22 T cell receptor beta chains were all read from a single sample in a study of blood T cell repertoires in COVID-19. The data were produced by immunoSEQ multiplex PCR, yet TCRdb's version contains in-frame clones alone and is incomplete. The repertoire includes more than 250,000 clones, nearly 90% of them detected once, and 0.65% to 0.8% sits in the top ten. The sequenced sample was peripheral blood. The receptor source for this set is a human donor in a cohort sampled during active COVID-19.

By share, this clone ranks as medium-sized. The CDR3 sequence: CASSMGRDDSYEQYF. The CDR3 nucleotides are TGTGCCAGCAGCATGGGGAGGGATGACTCCTACGAGCAGTACTTC. The chain couples TRBV13 to TRBJ2-7, with TRBD2 matching 7 bases. The ends lost 5 bases at V and 0 bases at J; junction bases unmatched: 7. The germline V gene encodes CDR1 PRHDT and CDR2 FYEKMQ (reference sequence). CDR3 length: 15 amino acids.

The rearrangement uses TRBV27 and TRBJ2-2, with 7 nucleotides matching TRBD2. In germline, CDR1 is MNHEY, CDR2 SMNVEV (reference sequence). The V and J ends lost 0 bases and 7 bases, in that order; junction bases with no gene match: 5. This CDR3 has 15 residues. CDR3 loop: CASSLSWGGSGELFF. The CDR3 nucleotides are TGTGCCAGCAGTTTATCGTGGGGGGGAAGCGGGGAGCTGTTTTTT.

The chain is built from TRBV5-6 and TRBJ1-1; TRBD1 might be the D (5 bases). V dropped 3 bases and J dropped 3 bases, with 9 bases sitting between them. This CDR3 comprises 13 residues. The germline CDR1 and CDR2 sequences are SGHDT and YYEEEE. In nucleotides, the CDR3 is TGTGCCAGCAGCTGGGGCCCCGACACTGAAGCTTTCTTT. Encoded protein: CASSWGPDTEAFF.

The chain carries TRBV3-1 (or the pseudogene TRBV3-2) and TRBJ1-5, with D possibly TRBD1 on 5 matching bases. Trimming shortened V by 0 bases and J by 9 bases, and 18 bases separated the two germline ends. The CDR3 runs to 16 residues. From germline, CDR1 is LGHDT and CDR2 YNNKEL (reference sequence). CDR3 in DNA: TGTGCCAGCAGCCAAGATGGGGGGGGGTTTAGTGTGCCCCAGCATTTT. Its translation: CASSQDGGGFSVPQHF.

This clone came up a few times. The CDR3 nucleotides are TGCGCCAGCAGCTTTGTAGGACAGGACTATGGCTACACCTTC. Translating it yields CASSFVGQDYGYTF. The rearrangement links TRBV5-1 to TRBJ1-2; 7 bases map to TRBD1. CDR3 length: 14 amino acids. In germline, CDR1 is SGHRS, CDR2 YFSETQ. J was trimmed by 3 bases and V by 2 bases; bases with no gene match: 4.

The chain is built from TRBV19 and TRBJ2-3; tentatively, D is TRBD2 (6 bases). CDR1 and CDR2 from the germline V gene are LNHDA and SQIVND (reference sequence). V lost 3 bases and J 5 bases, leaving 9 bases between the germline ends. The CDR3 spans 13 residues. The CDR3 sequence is CASSIPGEDTQYF. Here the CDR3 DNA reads TGTGCCAGTAGTATTCCGGGAGAAGATACGCAGTATTTT.

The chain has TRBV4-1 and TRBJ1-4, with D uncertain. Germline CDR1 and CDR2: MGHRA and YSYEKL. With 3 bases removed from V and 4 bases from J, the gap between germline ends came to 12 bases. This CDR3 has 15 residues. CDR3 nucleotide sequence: TGCGCCAGCAGCCAGCCGAGGAAAGGTAATGAAAAACTGTTTTTT. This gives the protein CASSQPRKGNEKLFF.

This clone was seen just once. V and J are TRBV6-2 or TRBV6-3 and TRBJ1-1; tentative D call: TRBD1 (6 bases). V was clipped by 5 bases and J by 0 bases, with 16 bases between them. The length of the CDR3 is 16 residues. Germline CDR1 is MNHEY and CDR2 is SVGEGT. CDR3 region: CASSRGQRLMNTEAFF. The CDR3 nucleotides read TGTGCCAGCAGTCGCGGACAGCGCCTCATGAACACTGAAGCTTTCTTT.

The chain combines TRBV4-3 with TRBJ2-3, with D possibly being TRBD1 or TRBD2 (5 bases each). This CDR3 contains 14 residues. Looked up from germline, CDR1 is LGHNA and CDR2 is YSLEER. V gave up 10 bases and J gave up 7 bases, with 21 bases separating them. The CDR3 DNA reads TGCGCCACCAGGGACGGACTGTCCAGTAATACGCAGTATTTT. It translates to CATRDGLSSNTQYF.

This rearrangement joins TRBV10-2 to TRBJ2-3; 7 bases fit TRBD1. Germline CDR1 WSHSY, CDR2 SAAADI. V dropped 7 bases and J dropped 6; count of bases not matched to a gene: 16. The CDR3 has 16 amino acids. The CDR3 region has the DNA TGCGCCAGCAAGTTACCCACAGGGGCCACTAGGGATACGCAGTATTTT. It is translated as CASKLPTGATRDTQYF.

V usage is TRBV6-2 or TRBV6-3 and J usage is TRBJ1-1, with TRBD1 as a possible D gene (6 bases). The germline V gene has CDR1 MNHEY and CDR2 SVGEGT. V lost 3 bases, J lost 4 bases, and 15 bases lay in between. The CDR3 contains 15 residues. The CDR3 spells CASSYLGGGGTEAFF. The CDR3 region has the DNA TGTGCCAGCAGTTATCTGGGGGGCGGGGGCACTGAAGCTTTCTTT.

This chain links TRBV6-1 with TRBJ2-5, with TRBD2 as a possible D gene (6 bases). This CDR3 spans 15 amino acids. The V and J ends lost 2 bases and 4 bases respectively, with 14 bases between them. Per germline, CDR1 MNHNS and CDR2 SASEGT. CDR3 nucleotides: TGTGCCAGCAGTGAACACGGGAGTCTAGGAGAGACCCAGTACTTC. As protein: CASSEHGSLGETQYF.

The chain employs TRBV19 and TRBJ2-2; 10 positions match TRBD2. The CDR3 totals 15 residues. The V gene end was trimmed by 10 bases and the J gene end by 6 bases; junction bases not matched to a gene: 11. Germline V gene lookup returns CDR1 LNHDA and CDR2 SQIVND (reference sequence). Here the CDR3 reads CATSSGRAGAGELFF. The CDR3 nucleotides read TGTGCCACCTCAAGCGGGAGGGCCGGGGCCGGGGAGCTGTTTTTT.

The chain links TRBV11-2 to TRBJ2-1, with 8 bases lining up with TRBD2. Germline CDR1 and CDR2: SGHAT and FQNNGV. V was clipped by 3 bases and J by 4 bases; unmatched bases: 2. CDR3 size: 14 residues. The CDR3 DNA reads TGTGCCAGCAGCTTGACTAGCGATTACAATGAGCAGTTCTTC. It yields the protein CASSLTSDYNEQFF.

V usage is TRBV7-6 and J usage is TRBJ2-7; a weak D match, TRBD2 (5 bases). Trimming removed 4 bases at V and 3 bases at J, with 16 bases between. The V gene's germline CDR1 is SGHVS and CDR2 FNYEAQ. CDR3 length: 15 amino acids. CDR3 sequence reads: CASSWRPEGNYEQYF. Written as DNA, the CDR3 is TGTGCCAGCAGCTGGAGGCCCGAAGGGAACTACGAGCAGTACTTC.

The CDR3 loop is CASSPESSGANVLTF. The CDR3 region has the DNA TGTGCCAGCAGCCCCGAGAGCTCTGGGGCCAACGTCCTGACTTTC. V usage is TRBV5-6 and J usage is TRBJ2-6; the D is unclear. This CDR3 spans 15 amino acids. Germline lookup yields CDR1 SGHDT and CDR2 YYEEEE. Trimming removed 4 bases from V and 0 bases from J, with 8 bases in between.

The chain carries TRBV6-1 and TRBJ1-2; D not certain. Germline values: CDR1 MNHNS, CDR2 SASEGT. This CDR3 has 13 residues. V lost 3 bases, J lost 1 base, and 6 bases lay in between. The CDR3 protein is CASSDSINYGYTF. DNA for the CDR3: TGTGCCAGCAGTGACAGTATTAACTATGGCTACACCTTC.

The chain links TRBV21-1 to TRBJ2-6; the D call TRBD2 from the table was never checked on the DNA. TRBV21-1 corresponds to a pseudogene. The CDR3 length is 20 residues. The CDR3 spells CASSKDEEPCRPSGANVLTF. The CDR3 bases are TGTGCCAGCAGCAAAGACGAGGAGCCGTGTCGACCCTCTGGGGCCAACGTCCTGACTTTC.

This CDR3 reads CASSPGTGNSPLHF. CDR3 bases: TGTGCCAGCAGCCCCGGGACAGGAAATTCACCCCTCCACTTT. The chain recombines TRBV9 with TRBJ1-6, with TRBD1 matching over 8 bases. Trimming removed 4 bases from V and 7 bases from J; junction bases left unmatched: 4. Germline assignment: CDR1 SGDLS and CDR2 YYNGEE. The CDR3 length is 14 residues.

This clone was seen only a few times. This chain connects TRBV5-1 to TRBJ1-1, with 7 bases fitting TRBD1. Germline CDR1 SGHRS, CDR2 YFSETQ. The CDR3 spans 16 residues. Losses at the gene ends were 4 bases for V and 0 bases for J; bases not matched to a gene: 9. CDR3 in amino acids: CASSAGWQGVNTEAFF. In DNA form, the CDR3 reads TGCGCCAGCAGCGCCGGGTGGCAGGGGGTGAACACTGAAGCTTTCTTT.

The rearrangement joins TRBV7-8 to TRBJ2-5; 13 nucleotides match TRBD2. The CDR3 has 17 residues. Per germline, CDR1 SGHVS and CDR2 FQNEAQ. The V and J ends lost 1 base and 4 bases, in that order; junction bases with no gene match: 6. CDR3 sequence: CASSLETSGGKRETQYF. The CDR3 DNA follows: TGTGCCAGCAGCTTAGAGACTAGCGGGGGGAAGCGAGAGACCCAGTACTTC.

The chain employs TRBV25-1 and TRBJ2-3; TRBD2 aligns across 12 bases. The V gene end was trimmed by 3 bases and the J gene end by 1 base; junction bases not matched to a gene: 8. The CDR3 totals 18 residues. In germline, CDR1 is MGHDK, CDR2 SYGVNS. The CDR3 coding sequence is TGTGCCAGCAGTGATATAACCCTAGCGGGGGGGCGCACAGATACGCAGTATTTT. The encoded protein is CASSDITLAGGRTDTQYF.